The 21 T cell receptor beta chains below were found in one sample sequenced in a study of cytomegalovirus exposure and HLA in healthy donors. The PCR was carried out with 60 Vbeta primers and 13 Jbeta primers. Sequencing used immunoSEQ multiplex PCR; TCRdb keeps in-frame clones, though not all of them. The sample lists about 140,000 clones; approximately 72% were seen once. Sequencing was done on a sample of PBMCs. The receptor set was obtained from a woman aged 55-70 years in good health and CMV-seronegative.

This rearrangement joins TRBV19 to TRBJ2-7, with 9 bases lining up with TRBD1. V trimming: 6 bases; J trimming: 2 bases; junction bases outside the gene matches: 5. The CDR3 runs to 14 residues. The germline V gene has CDR1 LNHDA and CDR2 SQIVND (reference sequence). The CDR3 sequence: CASRGDREPYEQYF. In nucleotides, the CDR3 is TGTGCCAGTAGGGGGGACAGGGAACCCTACGAGCAGTACTTC.

In its sample, this clone was seen many times. The chain links TRBV7-2 to TRBJ1-1, with D hard to call. The CDR3 spans 14 residues. V was clipped by 0 bases and J by 8 bases, with 13 bases between them. CDR1 SGHTA and CDR2 FQGNSA come from the germline V gene. The CDR3 coding sequence is TGTGCCAGCAGCTTAGCGCGTTTCATCTCGGAAGCTTTCTTT. Amino acids: CASSLARFISEAFF.

This sequence joins TRBV27 and TRBJ2-7, with D possibly being TRBD1 (5 bases). There are 13 residues in the CDR3. Germline V CDR1 and CDR2: MNHEY, SMNVEV (reference sequence). Trimming left V 4 bases short and J 4 bases short, with 11 bases between. CDR3 residues: CASSSGIEYEQYF. As DNA, the CDR3 is TGTGCCAGCAGTTCAGGGATTGAATACGAGCAGTACTTC.

This clone was recorded a few times. The chain combines TRBV27 with TRBJ2-7; no firm D call. Germline V gene sequence: CDR1 MNHEY, CDR2 SMNVEV (reference sequence). Trimming pared 4 bases from V and 1 base from J, leaving 14 bases between. The CDR3 contains 15 residues. The CDR3 DNA reads TGTGCCAGCAGTTCACCCGAGCTGAAGTCCTACGAGCAGTACTTC. Translated: CASSSPELKSYEQYF.

This clone has a handful of counts. The chain links TRBV7-8 to TRBJ2-6; 10 bases are shared with TRBD1. V lost 5 bases and J lost 0; bases outside the gene matches: 1. Germline CDR1 reads SGHVS; CDR2 reads FQNEAQ. The CDR3 contains 16 residues. The CDR3 sequence: CASSRTGGSGANVLTF. The DNA of the CDR3 is TGTGCCAGCAGCCGGACAGGGGGCTCTGGGGCCAACGTCCTGACTTTC.

V and J are TRBV6-5 and TRBJ1-6, with D perhaps TRBD1 (5 bases). The germline V gene has CDR1 MNHEY and CDR2 SVGAGI. The CDR3 runs to 15 residues. With 2 bases removed from V and 6 bases from J, the gap between germline ends came to 11 bases. The CDR3 sequence: CASSYGGTGNSPLHF. The DNA for the CDR3 is TGTGCCAGCAGTTACGGGGGGACGGGTAATTCACCCCTCCACTTT.

The chain employs TRBV7-3 and TRBJ1-2; tentative D call: TRBD1 (5 bases). CDR1 is SGHTA and CDR2 is FQGTGA in the germline V gene. The CDR3 is 14 amino acids. Trimming cost V 0 bases and J 2 bases, with 7 bases left between them. CDR3 loop: CASSLTSGNYGYTF. The CDR3 DNA reads as TGTGCCAGCAGCTTAACTTCAGGGAACTATGGCTACACCTTC.

The chain links TRBV9 to TRBJ2-3; 8 bases are shared with TRBD2. The CDR3 is made up of 14 amino acids. The junction had 1 base not matched to a gene; V was cut back by 0 bases and J by 4 bases. The germline V gene encodes CDR1 SGDLS and CDR2 YYNGEE. Here the CDR3 reads CASSVAGGPDTQYF. In DNA, the CDR3 is TGTGCCAGCAGCGTAGCGGGGGGGCCAGATACGCAGTATTTT.

In its sample, this clone was seen a few times. The gene calls are TRBV6-1 and TRBJ2-7; TRBD2 agrees at 9 bases. Germline CDR1 MNHNS, CDR2 SASEGT. With 4 bases clipped from V and 2 bases from J, the junction kept 6 bases outside the gene matches. CDR3 length: 15 residues. The DNA for the CDR3 is TGTGCCAGCAGTGCGGTAGCGGGGGACGCCTACGAGCAGTACTTC. Protein sequence: CASSAVAGDAYEQYF.

V and J are TRBV5-1 and TRBJ2-3; TRBD1 aligns across 12 bases. This CDR3 comprises 18 residues. Germline assignment: CDR1 SGHRS and CDR2 YFSETQ. J lost 6 bases, V lost 4 bases, and 15 bases had no gene match. CDR3 amino acids: CASSPRTPGTGGSDTQYF. For the CDR3, the DNA is TGCGCCAGCAGCCCACGTACACCCGGGACAGGGGGCAGTGATACGCAGTATTTT.

The gene calls are TRBV29-1 and TRBJ2-5; tentative D call: TRBD2 (6 bases). Near its end, the DNA agrees better with TRBJ2-7, so the J call may be wrong. Germline V gene sequence: CDR1 SQVTM, CDR2 ANQGSEA. This CDR3 region has 12 residues. CDR3 nucleotides: TGCAGCGTTGACGGGGGTGCGTACGAGCAGTACTTC. It codes for CSVDGGAYEQYF.

The chain employs TRBV14 and TRBJ1-2; 7 bases fit TRBD1. The J segment lost 4 bases and the V segment lost 4 bases, leaving 12 bases of the junction unmatched. CDR3 length: 16 amino acids. Per germline, CDR1 SGHDN and CDR2 FVKESK. CDR3 in DNA: TGTGCCAGCAGCCTAACTTCCGGGACAGTTCCCTATGGCTACACCTTC. This encodes CASSLTSGTVPYGYTF.

The J gene is TRBJ1-1, the V gene TRBV13; D unresolved. Trimming left V 0 bases short and J 5 bases short, with 10 bases between. Germline-derived CDR1 and CDR2 are PRHDT and FYEKMQ (reference sequence). CDR3 length: 14 amino acids. CDR3 residues: CASSLGGSKTEAFF. The CDR3 coding sequence is TGTGCCAGCAGCTTAGGAGGGAGTAAGACTGAAGCTTTCTTT.

A few counts support this clone. CDR3 nucleotides: TGCGCCAGCAGCCAAGATCTAACCTCCAGGACCGACTACGGGACTGAAGCTTTCTTT. It translates to CASSQDLTSRTDYGTEAFF. The chain combines TRBV4-1 with TRBJ1-1, with D uncertain. V lost 0 bases to trimming and J lost 5 bases, with 25 bases between them. The CDR3 loop spans 19 amino acids. Germline V gene data show CDR1 as MGHRA and CDR2 as YSYEKL.

This clone was counted once. The J gene is TRBJ2-7, the V gene TRBV9; 14 bases are a match to TRBD2. In germline, CDR1 is SGDLS, CDR2 YYNGEE. This CDR3 is built from 16 residues. The trim removed 0 bases at V and 2 bases at J, leaving 1 base unmatched. CDR3 DNA: TGTGCCAGCAGCGTAGGACTAGCGGGGGGGACCTACGAGCAGTACTTC. It yields the protein CASSVGLAGGTYEQYF.

The CDR3 region has the DNA TGTGCCAGCAGTACGGACAGCGACAATCAGCCCCAGCATTTT. Protein sequence: CASSTDSDNQPQHF. This rearrangement joins TRBV2 to TRBJ1-5, with D possibly TRBD1 on 6 matching bases. The CDR3 consists of 14 residues. Germline values: CDR1 SNHLY, CDR2 FYNNEI. V lost 5 bases to trimming and J lost 3 bases, with 11 bases between them.

In the case of this clone: Other DNA sequences in the sample encode the same CDR3. The rearrangement links TRBV29-1 to TRBJ2-1, with 8 bases that match TRBD2. Germline lookup yields CDR1 SQVTM and CDR2 ANQGSEA. This CDR3 region has 14 residues. The V segment lost 3 bases and the J segment 4 bases; nucleotides outside the gene matches: 5. The CDR3 region is CSVDTSGLYNEQFF. CDR3 sequence (DNA): TGCAGCGTTGATACTAGCGGATTATACAATGAGCAGTTCTTC.

V is TRBV7-2 and J is TRBJ2-2, with D unresolved. This CDR3 is built from 15 residues. CDR1 and CDR2 (germline): SGHTA, FQGNSA. Trimming took off 2 bases at V and 1 base at J, with 8 bases between the two ends. The CDR3 region is CASSLNSWNTGELFF. In nucleotides, the CDR3 is TGTGCCAGCAGCTTAAACTCCTGGAACACCGGGGAGCTGTTTTTT.

This sequence joins TRBV28 and TRBJ2-3, with a weak D call TRBD1 (8 bases). The CDR3 is 17 amino acids. From germline, CDR1 is MDHEN and CDR2 SYDVKM. V dropped 8 bases and J dropped 3 bases, with 24 bases sitting between them. The CDR3 here is CASPWGGRHRGTDTQYF. The DNA of the CDR3 is TGTGCCAGCCCTTGGGGGGGAAGGCACAGGGGGACAGATACGCAGTATTTT.

The chain combines TRBV6-1 with TRBJ1-2, with TRBD1 as a possible D gene (5 bases). CDR1 and CDR2 (germline): MNHNS, SASEGT. The CDR3 extends over 14 amino acids. Deletions cut 5 bases from V and 3 bases from J, with 13 bases between. The CDR3 sequence is CASSMGPRDYGYTF. Here the CDR3 DNA reads TGTGCCAGCAGTATGGGGCCCCGAGACTATGGCTACACCTTC.

This clone was detected only a few times. The chain combines TRBV5-4 with TRBJ2-5; weak D call: TRBD2 (6 bases). This CDR3 is built from 15 residues. In germline, CDR1 is SGHNT, CDR2 YYREEE (reference sequence). Trimming pared 4 bases from V and 3 bases from J, leaving 16 bases between. In DNA form, the CDR3 reads TGTGCCAGCAGCCGCGCGGGGCCGGGAGAAGAGACCCAGTACTTC. As protein: CASSRAGPGEETQYF.